The rows below give T cell receptor beta chains drawn from one sample of a study of cytotoxic CD8 clonotypes in ibrutinib-treated CLL. TCRdb keeps only in-frame clones here, not all; method: immunoSEQ multiplex PCR. The profile shows more than 200,000 clones, under 75% of them singletons. The sequencing here drew on PBMCs, taken after 24 months of ibrutinib treatment. The receptors stem from a human donor with chronic lymphocytic leukemia. Each CDR3 is given with its conserved first and last residue. Fields, in order: CDR3 DNA, CDR3 protein, D gene, V gene, clone size, J gene. The D gene is left open where the match is weak. Size values are once, few and many counts, or a class for expanded clones, and some rows have none.

cdr3_nt: TGTGCCAGCACTAATCGGGGCGATGAGCAGTTCTTC
cdr3_aa: CASTNRGDEQFF
d_call: .
v_call: TRBV25-1
clone_size: .
j_call: TRBJ2-1

cdr3_nt: TGTGCCATCGCGGACAGGGACGATCAGCCCCAGCATTTT
cdr3_aa: CAIADRDDQPQHF
d_call: TRBD1
v_call: TRBV10-3
clone_size: .
j_call: TRBJ1-5

cdr3_nt: TGTGCCAGCACCGAGAGAGGGGGCTACACTGAAGCTTTCTTT
cdr3_aa: CASTERGGYTEAFF
d_call: TRBD1
v_call: TRBV27
clone_size: .
j_call: TRBJ1-1

cdr3_nt: TGTGCCAGCAATGTAGGGGGGGGCAATGAGCAGTTCTTC
cdr3_aa: CASNVGGGNEQFF
d_call: .
v_call: TRBV28
clone_size: .
j_call: TRBJ2-1

cdr3_nt: TGTGCCAGCAGCCGGGTGGTACAAGAAAAACTGTTTTTT
cdr3_aa: CASSRVVQEKLFF
d_call: .
v_call: TRBV7-9
clone_size: .
j_call: TRBJ1-4

cdr3_nt: TGTGCCAGCAGTCCAACCCCCCCACTAGCCGTTAGCTCCTACGAGCAGTACTTC
cdr3_aa: CASSPTPPLAVSSYEQYF
d_call: .
v_call: TRBV27
clone_size: .
j_call: TRBJ2-7

cdr3_nt: TGTGCCAGCAGCCCCGGGCCATCGACCGGGGAGCTGTTTTTT
cdr3_aa: CASSPGPSTGELFF
d_call: .
v_call: TRBV6-5
clone_size: once
j_call: TRBJ2-2

cdr3_nt: TGTGCCTGGTCGAAGACAGGGGCCACTGAAGCTTTCTTT
cdr3_aa: CAWSKTGATEAFF
d_call: TRBD1
v_call: TRBV30
clone_size: .
j_call: TRBJ1-1

cdr3_nt: TGCGCCAGCAGCCTGGCCGGGACAGGGGGAGCCGGGGAGCTGTTTTTT
cdr3_aa: CASSLAGTGGAGELFF
d_call: TRBD1
v_call: TRBV5-1
clone_size: once
j_call: TRBJ2-2

cdr3_nt: TGCAGCGCTAAACGGGGGGCGCTCAATGAAAAACTGTTTTTT
cdr3_aa: CSAKRGALNEKLFF
d_call: .
v_call: TRBV29-1
clone_size: .
j_call: TRBJ1-4

cdr3_nt: TGTGCCAGCAGTTACCCTGGACTAGCGGCCGGTTTC
cdr3_aa: CASSYPGLAAGF
d_call: TRBD2
v_call: TRBV6-5
clone_size: .
j_call: TRBJ2-7

cdr3_nt: TGTGCCAGCTCCCTGATTGCGTTTAACGTAGAAGACTCTGGGGCCAACGTCCTGACTTTC
cdr3_aa: CASSLIAFNVEDSGANVLTF
d_call: .
v_call: TRBV28
clone_size: .
j_call: TRBJ2-6

cdr3_nt: TGTGCCAGCAGCTGGGACAGGATGAACACTGAAGCTTTCTTT
cdr3_aa: CASSWDRMNTEAFF
d_call: TRBD1
v_call: TRBV5-4
clone_size: .
j_call: TRBJ1-1

cdr3_nt: TGTGCCAGCAGCCGGGGTGGCGAGGACGAATTTTACGAGCAGTACTTC
cdr3_aa: CASSRGGEDEFYEQYF
d_call: .
v_call: TRBV28
clone_size: .
j_call: TRBJ2-7

cdr3_nt: TGTGCCACCAGCAGAGACAGGGGGAGCTCCTACGAGCAGTACTTC
cdr3_aa: CATSRDRGSSYEQYF
d_call: TRBD1
v_call: TRBV15
clone_size: .
j_call: TRBJ2-7

cdr3_nt: TGTGCCAGCAGCTTAGGTAGACGGGACTTAGCAGATACGCAGTATTTT
cdr3_aa: CASSLGRRDLADTQYF
d_call: .
v_call: TRBV11-3
clone_size: once
j_call: TRBJ2-3

cdr3_nt: TGTGCCAGCAGCTTATGGCTAGCGGGAGCCCAAGAGACCCAGTACTTC
cdr3_aa: CASSLWLAGAQETQYF
d_call: TRBD2
v_call: TRBV7-2
clone_size: .
j_call: TRBJ2-5

cdr3_nt: TGCAGCGTTGGTCTTAACTATGGCTACACCTTC
cdr3_aa: CSVGLNYGYTF
d_call: .
v_call: TRBV29-1
clone_size: .
j_call: TRBJ1-2

cdr3_nt: TGTGCCAGCAGTCCCCTCTTGGCGGTCACCTACAATGAGCAGTTCTTC
cdr3_aa: CASSPLLAVTYNEQFF
d_call: .
v_call: TRBV28
clone_size: .
j_call: TRBJ2-1

cdr3_nt: TGTGCCTGGGAGCTGTCCCACGAGCAGTACTTC
cdr3_aa: CAWELSHEQYF
d_call: .
v_call: TRBV30
clone_size: few
j_call: TRBJ2-7

cdr3_nt: TGTGCCAGCAGCGCCCGAGACCCCGCAGGCTCTGGGGCCAACGTCCTGACTTTC
cdr3_aa: CASSARDPAGSGANVLTF
d_call: .
v_call: TRBV9
clone_size: .
j_call: TRBJ2-6

cdr3_nt: TGTGCCAGCAGCTTAACAGGGAACCAGCCCCAGCATTTT
cdr3_aa: CASSLTGNQPQHF
d_call: .
v_call: TRBV7-2
clone_size: .
j_call: TRBJ1-5

cdr3_nt: TGTGCCAGCAGTGATTCCCTCCGGGACTGGCGTAGGGGTACGCAGTATTTT
cdr3_aa: CASSDSLRDWRRGTQYF
d_call: .
v_call: TRBV25-1
clone_size: .
j_call: TRBJ2-3

cdr3_nt: TGCAGCGTAGGGACAGGCGACCAGCCCCAGCATTTT
cdr3_aa: CSVGTGDQPQHF
d_call: TRBD1
v_call: TRBV29-1
clone_size: .
j_call: TRBJ1-5

cdr3_nt: TGCGCCAGCAGCCAAGAAACAGGCCCCGAGCAGTACTTC
cdr3_aa: CASSQETGPEQYF
d_call: .
v_call: TRBV4-1
clone_size: .
j_call: TRBJ2-7

cdr3_nt: TGTGCCAGCAGCCCGGGACAGGGGGCAGATACGCAGTATTTT
cdr3_aa: CASSPGQGADTQYF
d_call: TRBD1
v_call: TRBV28
clone_size: once
j_call: TRBJ2-3

cdr3_nt: TGTGCCAGCAGCTTTAGTGGGAGCAATCAGCCCCAGCATTTT
cdr3_aa: CASSFSGSNQPQHF
d_call: .
v_call: TRBV7-9
clone_size: .
j_call: TRBJ1-5

cdr3_nt: TGTGCCAGCAGTGGGAGGGTTGGGAGGACCATGAACACTGAAGCTTTCTTT
cdr3_aa: CASSGRVGRTMNTEAFF
d_call: .
v_call: TRBV6-1
clone_size: .
j_call: TRBJ1-1

cdr3_nt: TGCGCCAGCAGCTTGCCTAGCGAGGTCTTGGAGCTGTTTTTT
cdr3_aa: CASSLPSEVLELFF
d_call: .
v_call: TRBV5-1
clone_size: .
j_call: TRBJ2-2

cdr3_nt: TGTGCCAGCTCACCTGACAGGGTTTCCACAGATACGCAGTATTTT
cdr3_aa: CASSPDRVSTDTQYF
d_call: TRBD1
v_call: TRBV18
clone_size: .
j_call: TRBJ2-3

cdr3_nt: TGTGCCAGCATTAACACAGATACGCAGTATTTT
cdr3_aa: CASINTDTQYF
d_call: .
v_call: TRBV28
clone_size: .
j_call: TRBJ2-3

cdr3_nt: TGCAGCGCATCTGTGGTCCTCAATACAGGGCTCGGGTACGAGCAGTACTTC
cdr3_aa: CSASVVLNTGLGYEQYF
d_call: .
v_call: TRBV29-1
clone_size: .
j_call: TRBJ2-7

cdr3_nt: TGTGCCAGTAGTATCAGCGGTGCTAGCACAGATACGCAGTATTTT
cdr3_aa: CASSISGASTDTQYF
d_call: .
v_call: TRBV19
clone_size: .
j_call: TRBJ2-3

cdr3_nt: TGCAGCGTTGATGAGGCAACGGGAGTGTACAATGAGCAGTTCTTC
cdr3_aa: CSVDEATGVYNEQFF
d_call: .
v_call: TRBV29-1
clone_size: .
j_call: TRBJ2-1

cdr3_nt: TGTGCCAGCAGCTTGGAACAGGGGGCTGAAGCTTTCTTT
cdr3_aa: CASSLEQGAEAFF
d_call: TRBD1
v_call: TRBV5-4
clone_size: .
j_call: TRBJ1-1

cdr3_nt: TGTGCCAGCAGCTTAGTGGGTAGCGGGAATGAGCAGTTCTTC
cdr3_aa: CASSLVGSGNEQFF
d_call: TRBD2
v_call: TRBV11-3
clone_size: .
j_call: TRBJ2-1

cdr3_nt: TGTGCAAGTCGCTTAGGTCCTGGGGCGCGGGTCCAGTTCTTC
cdr3_aa: CASRLGPGARVQFF
d_call: .
v_call: TRBV12-2
clone_size: .
j_call: TRBJ2-1

cdr3_nt: TGCGCCAGCAGCCAAGACCCAGGGTGGGGTGGACAGGAGCAGTTCTTC
cdr3_aa: CASSQDPGWGGQEQFF
d_call: .
v_call: TRBV4-3
clone_size: .
j_call: TRBJ2-1

cdr3_nt: TGTGCCAGCAGTATACTCTCCTACGAGCAGTACTTC
cdr3_aa: CASSILSYEQYF
d_call: .
v_call: TRBV28
clone_size: few
j_call: TRBJ2-7

cdr3_nt: TGTGCCAGTAGTCGGAGTGGGGGGCCCACAGATACGCAGTATTTT
cdr3_aa: CASSRSGGPTDTQYF
d_call: .
v_call: TRBV19
clone_size: .
j_call: TRBJ2-3

cdr3_nt: TGCGCCAGCAGCGCTGGGACTACCCTAATAGGTGAGCAGTTCTTC
cdr3_aa: CASSAGTTLIGEQFF
d_call: TRBD2
v_call: TRBV5-1
clone_size: .
j_call: TRBJ2-1

cdr3_nt: TGCGCCAGCAGCCCGGACCACGGAGATACGCAGTATTTT
cdr3_aa: CASSPDHGDTQYF
d_call: .
v_call: TRBV4-1
clone_size: few
j_call: TRBJ2-3

cdr3_nt: TGCGCCAGCTCGTATCTCCCCGGCGGGGAGCTGTTTTTT
cdr3_aa: CASSYLPGGELFF
d_call: .
v_call: TRBV5-1
clone_size: few
j_call: TRBJ2-2

cdr3_nt: TGTGCCAGCACCGGCCAGGCAGATCAGCCCCAGCATTTT
cdr3_aa: CASTGQADQPQHF
d_call: .
v_call: TRBV2
clone_size: few
j_call: TRBJ1-5

cdr3_nt: TGTGCCAGCAGTGAATGGCTCATAGCCTTC
cdr3_aa: CASSEWLIAF
d_call: .
v_call: TRBV6-1
clone_size: few
j_call: TRBJ1-2

cdr3_nt: TGCAGCGGGGGACCTAACAATGAGCAGTTCTTC
cdr3_aa: CSGGPNNEQFF
d_call: .
v_call: TRBV29-1
clone_size: .
j_call: TRBJ2-1

cdr3_nt: TGTGCCAGCAGCCCGGGGGTGGGGGCCCGGTGGAGCTACGAGCAGTACTTC
cdr3_aa: CASSPGVGARWSYEQYF
d_call: .
v_call: TRBV5-8
clone_size: .
j_call: TRBJ2-7

cdr3_nt: TGTGCCAGCATTATCCTCGGACAGGGCTTAGGTGGCACTGAAGCTTTCTTT
cdr3_aa: CASIILGQGLGGTEAFF
d_call: TRBD1
v_call: TRBV28
clone_size: .
j_call: TRBJ1-1

cdr3_nt: TGTGCCAGCAGCTTAAGATACGACAGGGAAGACGAAAAACTGTTTTTT
cdr3_aa: CASSLRYDREDEKLFF
d_call: TRBD1
v_call: TRBV7-9
clone_size: .
j_call: TRBJ1-4

cdr3_nt: TGTGCCAGCAGCAACCGACTAGCGGGAGTTGTAGATACGCAGTATTTT
cdr3_aa: CASSNRLAGVVDTQYF
d_call: TRBD2
v_call: TRBV11-3
clone_size: once
j_call: TRBJ2-3

cdr3_nt: TGTGCCAGCAGCTTGCGACTAGCCGGGACCGGGGAGCTGTTTTTT
cdr3_aa: CASSLRLAGTGELFF
d_call: TRBD2
v_call: TRBV5-6
clone_size: .
j_call: TRBJ2-2

cdr3_nt: TGTGCCAGCAGCAAGACAGGTCCTTTGAGCGAGCAGTACTTC
cdr3_aa: CASSKTGPLSEQYF
d_call: .
v_call: TRBV28
clone_size: once
j_call: TRBJ2-7

cdr3_nt: TGTGCCAGCAGCTTCGGACTATTCACAGATACGCAGTATTTT
cdr3_aa: CASSFGLFTDTQYF
d_call: .
v_call: TRBV7-8
clone_size: few
j_call: TRBJ2-3

cdr3_nt: TGTGCCAGCAGCTGGGACAGGACCGAGACCCAGTACTTC
cdr3_aa: CASSWDRTETQYF
d_call: TRBD1
v_call: TRBV7-2
clone_size: .
j_call: TRBJ2-5

cdr3_nt: TGTGCCAGCAGCGTAGGCGGGACTACCTATGGCTACACCTTC
cdr3_aa: CASSVGGTTYGYTF
d_call: .
v_call: TRBV9
clone_size: .
j_call: TRBJ1-2

cdr3_nt: TGCGCCAGCAGCTTCCTCCCCGGAGATACGCAGTATTTT
cdr3_aa: CASSFLPGDTQYF
d_call: .
v_call: TRBV5-1
clone_size: once
j_call: TRBJ2-3

cdr3_nt: TGTGCCAGCAGCTTACGGGACGGAAGCTACGAGCAGTACTTC
cdr3_aa: CASSLRDGSYEQYF
d_call: .
v_call: TRBV11-3
clone_size: .
j_call: TRBJ2-7

cdr3_nt: TGTGCCAGCAGCGTTAGGGACAGGGTGTACGACACTGAAGCTTTCTTT
cdr3_aa: CASSVRDRVYDTEAFF
d_call: TRBD1
v_call: TRBV9
clone_size: .
j_call: TRBJ1-1

cdr3_nt: TGTGCCAGCTACAGGGGGCTAGGGAACACTGAAGCTTTCTTT
cdr3_aa: CASYRGLGNTEAFF
d_call: TRBD1
v_call: TRBV27
clone_size: few
j_call: TRBJ1-1